This T cell receptor (beta chain) emerged from a study of technical replicates of blood from four donors. This CDR3 comprises 15 residues. Deletions cut 2 bases from V and 2 bases from J, with 12 bases between. Germline V CDR1 and CDR2: MNHEY, SVGAGI. TCRdb keeps only in-frame clones here, not all; method: immunoSEQ multiplex PCR. Of about 74,000 clones in the sample, 95% were seen once. The sequencing input was T cells isolated from PBMCs. This clonotype was sampled from a human donor in good health. The V call is TRBV6-5, the J call TRBJ1-2; possible D gene TRBD1, 5 bases. The CDR3 sequence is CASSYGGDWNYGYTF. CDR3 bases: TGTGCCAGCAGTTACGGGGGGGATTGGAACTATGGCTACACCTTC.